This note documents a single T cell receptor beta chain sequence. Measured with immunoSEQ multiplex PCR; TCRdb has only the in-frame clones, and not every one. The table includes about 100,000 clones, over 85% detected once. Trimming removed 7 bases from V and 7 bases from J; junction bases left unmatched: 8. Per the germline V gene, CDR1 is MNHEY and CDR2 is SVGAGI. This CDR3 has 15 amino acids. The data are from a study of control samples from healthy donors and cancer patients. What was sequenced was blood. The chain joins TRBV6-5 to TRBJ1-6; TRBD1 matches 9 bases. The sequence derives from a human donor in good health. The donor label of this sample is uncertain. The CDR3 spells CASTSTGGRNSPLHF. In DNA, the CDR3 is TGTGCCAGCACCTCAACAGGGGGCAGGAATTCACCCCTCCACTTT.